This TCR beta chain appears in the sequencing data of a study of T cells after yellow fever vaccination. With regard to this clonotype: Antigen unknown.

Germline CDR1 reads GTSNPN; CDR2 reads SVGIG (reference sequence). The germline V and J ends were trimmed by 4 bases and 8 bases, with 23 bases remaining between them. The CDR3 is 15 amino acids. Study results and limitations: Clonotypes shared by both compartments, CD4 and CD8, made up a small share. Post-booster repertoires again held most primary-vaccination clones (roughly 95% CD4, 75% to 90% CD8).

5'RACE template switching added a universal primer site and UMIs to TCR cDNA. From the 5' RACE reads, TCRdb called clonotypes with MiXCR, one entry per CDR3 protein. The sample holds hundreds of thousands of distinct CDR3 sequences, 3.6% seen once. The chain recombines TRBV30 with TRBJ1-2, with a possible D match to TRBD1 (5 bases). This specimen consisted of PBMCs, obtained on the day of the yellow fever booster vaccination. The sequence came from a man between 18 and 29 years old who received the YFV17D yellow fever vaccine. The DNA for the CDR3 is TGTGCCTGGAACCACCCTGGGGCGGCCGCCTCCGGCTACACCTTC. Protein sequence: CAWNHPGAAASGYTF.